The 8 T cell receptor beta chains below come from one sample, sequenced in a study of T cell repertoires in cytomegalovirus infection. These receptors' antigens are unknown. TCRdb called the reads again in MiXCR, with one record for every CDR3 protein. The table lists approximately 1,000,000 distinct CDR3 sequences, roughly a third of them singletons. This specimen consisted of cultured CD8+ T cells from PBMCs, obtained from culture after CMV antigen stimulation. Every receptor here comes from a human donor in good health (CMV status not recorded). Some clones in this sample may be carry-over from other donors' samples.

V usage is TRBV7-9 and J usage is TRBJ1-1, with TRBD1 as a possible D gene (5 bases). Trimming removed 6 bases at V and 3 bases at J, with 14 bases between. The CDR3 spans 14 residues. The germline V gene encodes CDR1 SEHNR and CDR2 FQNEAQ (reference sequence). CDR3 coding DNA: TGTGCCAGCAGGCACGAGGGGAGGGACACTGAAGCTTTCTTT. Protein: CASRHEGRDTEAFF. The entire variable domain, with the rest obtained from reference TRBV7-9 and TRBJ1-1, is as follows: DTGVSQNPRHKITKRGQNVTFRCDPISEHNRLYWYRQTLGQGPEFLTYFQNEAQLEKSRLLSDRFSAERPKGSFSTLEIQRTEQGDSAMYLCASRHEGRDTEAFFGQGTRLTVV.

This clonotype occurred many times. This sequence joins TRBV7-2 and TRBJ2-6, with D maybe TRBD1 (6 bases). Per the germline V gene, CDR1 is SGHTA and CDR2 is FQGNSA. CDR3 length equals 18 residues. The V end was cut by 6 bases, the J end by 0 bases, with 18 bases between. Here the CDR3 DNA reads TGTGCCAGCAGATTTGGAGAAGGACAGCTCTCTGGGGCCAACGTCCTGACTTTC. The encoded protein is CASRFGEGQLSGANVLTF.

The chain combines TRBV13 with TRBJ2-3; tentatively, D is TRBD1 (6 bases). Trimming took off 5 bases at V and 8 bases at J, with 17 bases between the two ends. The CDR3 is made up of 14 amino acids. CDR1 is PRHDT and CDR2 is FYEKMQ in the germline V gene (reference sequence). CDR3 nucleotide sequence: TGTGCCAGCAGCGCACAGGGATCCTCGGGTACGCAGTATTTT. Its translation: CASSAQGSSGTQYF. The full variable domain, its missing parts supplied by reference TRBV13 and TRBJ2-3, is AAGVIQSPRHLIKEKRETATLKCYPIPRHDTVYWYQQGPGQDPQFLISFYEKMQSDKGSIPDRFSAQQFSDYHSELNMSSLELGDSALYFCASSAQGSSGTQYFGPGTRLTVL.

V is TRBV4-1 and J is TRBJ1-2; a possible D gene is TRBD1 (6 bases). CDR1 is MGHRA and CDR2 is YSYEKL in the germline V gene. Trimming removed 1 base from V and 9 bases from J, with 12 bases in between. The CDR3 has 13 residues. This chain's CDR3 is CASSQGGGLSYTF. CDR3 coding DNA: TGCGCCAGCAGCCAAGGAGGGGGATTGAGCTACACCTTC.

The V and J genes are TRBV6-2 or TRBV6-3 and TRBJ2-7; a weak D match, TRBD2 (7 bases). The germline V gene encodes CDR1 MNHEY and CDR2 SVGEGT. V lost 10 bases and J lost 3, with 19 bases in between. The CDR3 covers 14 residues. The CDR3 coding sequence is TGTGCCACTACGGAGAGGGGGACTATCTACGAGCAGTACGTC. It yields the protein CATTERGTIYEQYV.

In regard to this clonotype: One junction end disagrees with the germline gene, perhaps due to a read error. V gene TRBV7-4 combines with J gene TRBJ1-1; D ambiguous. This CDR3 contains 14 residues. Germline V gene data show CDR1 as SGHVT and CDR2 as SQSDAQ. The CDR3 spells CTSSLGGRNTEAFF. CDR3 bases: TGTACCAGCAGCTTAGGAGGGAGGAACACTGAAGCTTTCTTT.

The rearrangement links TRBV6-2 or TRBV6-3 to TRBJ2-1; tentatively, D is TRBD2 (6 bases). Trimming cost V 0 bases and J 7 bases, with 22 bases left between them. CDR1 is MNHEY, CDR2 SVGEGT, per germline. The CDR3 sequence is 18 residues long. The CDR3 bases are TGTGCCAGCAGTTACTCAGCGGGCGGCAGAGGGCCTACAAATGAGCAGTTCTTC. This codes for CASSYSAGGRGPTNEQFF.

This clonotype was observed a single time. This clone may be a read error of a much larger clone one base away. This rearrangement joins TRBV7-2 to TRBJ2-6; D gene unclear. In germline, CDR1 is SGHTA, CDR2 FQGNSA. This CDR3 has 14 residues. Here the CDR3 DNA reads TGTGCCAGCATCCCACCCTATGGGACCAACGTCCTGACTTTC. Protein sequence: CASIPPYGTNVLTF.